A selection of T cell receptor beta chains follows, all from one sample in a study of T cell repertoires in cytomegalovirus infection. TCRdb re-derived calls from the reads in MiXCR, one entry per CDR3 protein. The sample consists of hundreds of thousands of distinct CDR3 sequences, 30% to 40% of them appearing once. These receptors' targets are unknown. The sequenced sample was cultured PBMCs, obtained from culture after CMV antigen stimulation. The source is a human donor in good health (CMV status not recorded). Some clones in this sample may be carry-over from other donors' samples. Both conserved end residues are part of each CDR3. D genes are given only for firm matches. A clone size is listed for some rows: how often the clone was seen (once, few, many), or a class if it is expanded.

clone size	D gene	V gene	CDR3 length	J gene	CDR3 DNA	CDR3 protein
-	TRBD1	TRBV7-2	15	TRBJ1-4	TGTGCCAGCAGCTTAAGGACAGGGTTTGGGGAAAAACTGTTTTTT	CASSLRTGFGEKLFF
-	TRBD1	TRBV20-1	14	TRBJ1-3	TGCAGTGCCACCTCGGACAGGGCTGGAAACACCATATATTTT	CSATSDRAGNTIYF
many	-	TRBV7-2	15	TRBJ1-4	TGTGCCAGCAGCGTACTGGTGGGGGCTAATGAAAAACTGTTTTTT	CASSVLVGANEKLFF
-	-	TRBV10-3	13	TRBJ2-1	TGTGCCACCTGTGATGGGACTCCCAATGAGCAGTTCTTC	CATCDGTPNEQFF
-	-	TRBV20-1	12	TRBJ2-1	TGCAGTGCTATAGTTTCCTACAATGAGCAGTTCTTC	CSAIVSYNEQFF
few	-	TRBV7-9	13	TRBJ2-7	TGTGCCAGCAGCCCCCCCGACACCTACGAGCAGTACTTC	CASSPPDTYEQYF
few	TRBD2	TRBV19	15	TRBJ2-7	TGTGCCAGTAGTATGATAGCGGGAGCGGTGGGCGAGCAGTACTTC	CASSMIAGAVGEQYF
-	-	TRBV4-1	15	TRBJ2-7	TGCGCCAGCAGCCAAGATTGGGTCAGCTCCTACGAGCAGTACTTC	CASSQDWVSSYEQYF
many	TRBD2	TRBV7-6	16	TRBJ2-3	TGTGCCAGCAGCTTAGGACGGGGAGGGCACACAGATACGCAGTATTTT	CASSLGRGGHTDTQYF
-	-	TRBV2	11	TRBJ2-3	TGTGCCAGCCGTTGGACCGATACGCAGTATTTT	CASRWTDTQYF
-	-	TRBV5-4	14	TRBJ2-7	TGTGCCAGCAGCTCTGACTTCAGCTCCTACGAGCAGTACTTC	CASSSDFSSYEQYF
-	TRBD1	TRBV12-5	18	TRBJ2-3	TGTGCTAGTGGTTCCCCCTTAAGTTACAGGGGATTCACAGATACGCAGTATTTT	CASGSPLSYRGFTDTQYF
few	-	TRBV7-8	16	TRBJ2-2	TGTGCCAGCAGCACTAGCGCCGGGGGCAGTACCGGGGAGCTGTTTTTT	CASSTSAGGSTGELFF
few	-	TRBV6-6	13	TRBJ2-3	TGTGCCAGCAGATTGGAGCACACAGATACGCAGTATTTT	CASRLEHTDTQYF
once	-	TRBV6-6	13	TRBJ1-5	TGTGCCAGCGGTGTGGCCCTCAATCAGCCCCAGCATTTT	CASGVALNQPQHF
-	TRBD1	TRBV6-6	14	TRBJ2-7	TGTGCCAGCAGCCCCGGGACAGGGTTTGAAGAGCAGTACTTC	CASSPGTGFEEQYF
-	-	TRBV10-3	14	TRBJ2-3	TGTGCCATCAGTGAGTCGGGGTCCCTCGATACGCAGTATTTT	CAISESGSLDTQYF
-	TRBD1	TRBV7-2	16	TRBJ1-3	TGTGCCAGCAGCAGGGACAGAAGCAGCTCTGGAAACACCATATATTTT	CASSRDRSSSGNTIYF
few	TRBD1	TRBV4-1	16	TRBJ1-2	TGCGCCAGCAAGCCGGGACAGGGGGCCGGAAACTATGGCTACACCTTC	CASKPGQGAGNYGYTF
-	TRBD2	TRBV6-6	18	TRBJ2-2	TGTGCCAGCAGCCCCGGACTAGCGGGGGGGCGGAACACCGGGGAGCTGTTTTTT	CASSPGLAGGRNTGELFF
-	-	TRBV5-6	13	TRBJ2-3	TGTGCCAGCAGCAGTTTTCGTACAGATACGCAGTATTTT	CASSSFRTDTQYF
few	-	TRBV12-3/TRBV12-4	16	TRBJ1-3	TGTGCCAGCAGTTCTGACCCAGGGGAAACTGGAAACACCATATATTTT	CASSSDPGETGNTIYF
many	-	TRBV7-2	14	TRBJ2-5	TGTGCCAGCAGAAGACCGGACCCTTGGGAGACCCAGTACTTC	CASRRPDPWETQYF
-	TRBD1	TRBV28	16	TRBJ1-3	TGTGCCAGCAGTGTAGGCCCCGGACAGGGCGGAAACACCATATATTTT	CASSVGPGQGGNTIYF
-	TRBD2	TRBV7-9	16	TRBJ2-3	TGTGCCAGCAGCCCACGGGGGGGGGCTTATAAAGATACGCAGTATTTT	CASSPRGGAYKDTQYF
-	-	TRBV5-1	13	TRBJ2-7	TGCGCCAGCGCTGCAGGGAGGACCTACGAGCAGTACTTC	CASAAGRTYEQYF
-	-	TRBV7-4	14	TRBJ2-2	TGTGCCAGCAGCTTAAGTCCGGCGGTCGGGGAGCTGTTTTTT	CASSLSPAVGELFF
-	-	TRBV18	14	TRBJ2-3	TGTGCCAGCTCACCCGGGAGTGAATCAGATACGCAGTATTTT	CASSPGSESDTQYF
-	-	TRBV20-1	13	TRBJ1-1	TGCAGTGCTAGTCACAGATTTCCTGGAGCAGCTTTCTTT	CSASHRFPGAAFF
once	-	TRBV29-1	11	TRBJ2-2	TGCAGCGTTCGGGACACCGGGGAGCTGTTTTTT	CSVRDTGELFF
-	-	TRBV2	14	TRBJ2-3	TGTGCCAGCAGTGACACAGGAAAACTAGATACGCAGTATTTT	CASSDTGKLDTQYF
many	TRBD1	TRBV7-2	15	TRBJ1-1	TGTGCCAGCAGCTTCGGACAGGGTATCAACACTGAAGCTTTCTTT	CASSFGQGINTEAFF
many	-	TRBV7-2	15	TRBJ2-7	TGTGCCAGCAGCTTAGACCGGGGCAGATCCTACGAGCAGTACTTC	CASSLDRGRSYEQYF
few	-	TRBV6-1	14	TRBJ2-3	TGTGCCAGCAGTGAAAGACAGCTCACAGATACGCAGTATTTT	CASSERQLTDTQYF
-	-	TRBV20-1	19	TRBJ1-3	TGCAGTGCTAGGGCCGGGACTGGTGGACTCGTTGGCACAGGAAACACCATATATTTT	CSARAGTGGLVGTGNTIYF
once	TRBD2	TRBV19	20	TRBJ2-3	TGTGCCAGTTCTTCCCGGATTAGCGGGGGGCCACCTTCGAGCACAGATACGCAGTATTTT	CASSSRISGGPPSSTDTQYF
few	-	TRBV7-6	17	TRBJ2-1	TGTGCCAGCAGCTTTGGGGGGATGGGCCTCGCTAAAAATGAGCAGTTCTTC	CASSFGGMGLAKNEQFF
-	-	TRBV18	14	TRBJ2-7	TGTGCCAGCTCACCGGCCCCAGGGGCGAGCGAGCAGTACTTC	CASSPAPGASEQYF
-	TRBD1	TRBV5-4	14	TRBJ2-7	TGTGCCAGCAGCGGGTGGGGGACAGGGGACGAGCAGTACTTC	CASSGWGTGDEQYF
-	-	TRBV2	12	TRBJ1-2	TGTGCCAGCATTCTGTCGACGGGAGGCTACACCTTC	CASILSTGGYTF
-	TRBD2	TRBV7-8	15	TRBJ2-5	TGTGCCAGCAGCTTGTTAGCGGGGTCACAAGAGACCCAGTACTTC	CASSLLAGSQETQYF
many	-	TRBV7-2	15	TRBJ2-1	TGTGCCAGCAGCTTAGGGGACGGGACCTACAATGAGCAGTTCTTC	CASSLGDGTYNEQFF
few	-	TRBV7-6	18	TRBJ2-1	TGTGCCAGCAGTAAGATCGGTAGGGCAAAGAGCTCCTACAATGAGCAGTTCTTC	CASSKIGRAKSSYNEQFF
-	TRBD1	TRBV10-3	14	TRBJ1-5	TGTGCCATCAGTGAGGGACAGGGAGGTCAGCCCCAGCATTTT	CAISEGQGGQPQHF
few	-	TRBV27	13	TRBJ2-5	TGTGCCAGCAGGCTGTTCGCTCAAGAGACCCAGTACTTC	CASRLFAQETQYF
-	TRBD1	TRBV19	15	TRBJ1-5	TGTGCCAGTAGTATAGGACAGGGGAGAGATCAGCCCCAGCATTTT	CASSIGQGRDQPQHF
-	-	TRBV6-5	16	TRBJ2-5	TGTGCCAGCAGTTACATCTCCAGGGGCATCCAAGAGACCCAGTACTTC	CASSYISRGIQETQYF
-	-	TRBV12-3/TRBV12-4	15	TRBJ1-5	TGTGCCAGCAGTCCGTGGGGGGCCCCAGATCAGCCCCAGCATTTT	CASSPWGAPDQPQHF
-	-	TRBV15	14	TRBJ2-1	TGTGCCACCAGCCCTACTAGCCTGATCAGTGAGCAGTTCTTC	CATSPTSLISEQFF
-	-	TRBV6-1	12	TRBJ1-2	TGTGCCAGCGGACGACAAGGTTATGGCTACACCTTC	CASGRQGYGYTF
-	TRBD2	TRBV11-3	13	TRBJ2-7	TGTGCCAGCAGCCGGGGGGGAGAGTCCGAGCAGTACTTC	CASSRGGESEQYF
few	TRBD2	TRBV7-6	15	TRBJ2-7	TGTGCCAGCAGCTTAGGGGCGGGAGTCATCTACGAGCAGTACTTC	CASSLGAGVIYEQYF
-	-	TRBV6-2/TRBV6-3	15	TRBJ2-7	TGTGCGACCCTCGATATTAGCGGAGGCACCTACGAGCAGTACTTC	CATLDISGGTYEQYF
-	-	TRBV12-3/TRBV12-4	15	TRBJ2-3	TGTGCCAGCAGTTTACGGGCGGGGATTACAGATACGCAGTATTTT	CASSLRAGITDTQYF
few	-	TRBV27	15	TRBJ1-6	TGTGCCAGCAGTTTACAGGGTCGGGATAATTCACCCCTCCACTTT	CASSLQGRDNSPLHF
few	TRBD1	TRBV6-2/TRBV6-3	14	TRBJ1-5	TGTGCCAGCAGTTACTCACAGGGGAATCAGCCCCAGCATTTT	CASSYSQGNQPQHF
-	TRBD1	TRBV6-6	22	TRBJ1-5	TGTGCCAGCCACTATCAACGTTCGTTGGACAGGGGGCTGGCTTATAGCAATCAGCCCCAGCATTTT	CASHYQRSLDRGLAYSNQPQHF
many	-	TRBV7-2	15	TRBJ2-5	TGTGCCAGCAGCCCTAGGGGGGGGGGTCAAGAGACCCAGTACTTC	CASSPRGGGQETQYF
once	TRBD2	TRBV10-3	16	TRBJ2-3	TGTGCCATCAGTGAGACCCTAGCGGGGGACACAGAAACGCAGTATTTT	CAISETLAGDTETQYF
many	-	TRBV7-2	15	TRBJ2-7	TGTGCCAGCAGCTCCCACCTCCGACTTGGGGTCGAGCAGTACTTC	CASSSHLRLGVEQYF